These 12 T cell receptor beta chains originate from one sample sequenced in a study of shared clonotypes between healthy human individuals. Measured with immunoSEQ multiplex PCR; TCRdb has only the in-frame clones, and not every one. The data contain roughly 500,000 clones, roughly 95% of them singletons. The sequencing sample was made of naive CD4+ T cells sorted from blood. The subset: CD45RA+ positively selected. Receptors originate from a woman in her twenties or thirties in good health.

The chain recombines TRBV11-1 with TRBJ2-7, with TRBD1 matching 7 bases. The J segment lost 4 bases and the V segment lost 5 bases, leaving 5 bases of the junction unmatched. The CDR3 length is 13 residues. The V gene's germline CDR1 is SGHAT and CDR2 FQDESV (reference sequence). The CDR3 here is CASSPGGFYEQYF. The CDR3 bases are TGTGCCAGCAGCCCAGGGGGATTTTACGAGCAGTACTTC.

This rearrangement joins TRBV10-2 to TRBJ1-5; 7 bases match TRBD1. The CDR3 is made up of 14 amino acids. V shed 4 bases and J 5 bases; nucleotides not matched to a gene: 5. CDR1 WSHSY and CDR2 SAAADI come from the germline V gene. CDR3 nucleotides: TGCGCCAGCAGTGTGAACAGGGGAGATCAGCCCCAGCATTTT. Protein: CASSVNRGDQPQHF.

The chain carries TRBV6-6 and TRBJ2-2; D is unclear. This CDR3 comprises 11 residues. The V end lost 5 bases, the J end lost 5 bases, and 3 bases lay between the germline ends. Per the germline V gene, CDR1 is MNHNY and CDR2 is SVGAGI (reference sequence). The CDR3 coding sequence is TGTGCCAGCAGTCGAACCGGGGAGCTGTTTTTT. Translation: CASSRTGELFF.

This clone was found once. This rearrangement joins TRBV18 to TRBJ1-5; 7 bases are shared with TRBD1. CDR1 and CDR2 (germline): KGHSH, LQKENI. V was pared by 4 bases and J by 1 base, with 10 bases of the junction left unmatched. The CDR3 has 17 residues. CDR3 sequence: CASSRDQTGNSNQPQHF. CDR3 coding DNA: TGTGCCAGCTCACGCGACCAGACAGGGAACAGCAATCAGCCCCAGCATTTT.

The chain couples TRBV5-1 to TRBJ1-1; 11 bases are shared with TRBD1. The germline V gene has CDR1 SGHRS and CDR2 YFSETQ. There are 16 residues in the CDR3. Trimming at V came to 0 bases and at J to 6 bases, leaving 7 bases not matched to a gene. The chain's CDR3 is CASSLASGQGASEAFF. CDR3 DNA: TGCGCCAGCAGCTTGGCCTCCGGACAGGGGGCCTCTGAAGCTTTCTTT.

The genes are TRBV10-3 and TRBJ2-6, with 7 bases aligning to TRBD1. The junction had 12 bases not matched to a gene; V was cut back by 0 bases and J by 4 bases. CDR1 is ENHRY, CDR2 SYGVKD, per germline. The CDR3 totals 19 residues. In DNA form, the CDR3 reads TGTGCCATCAGTGAGTCGAAGGGACAGCACCTAGTGGGGGCCAACGTCCTGACTTTC. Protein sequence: CAISESKGQHLVGANVLTF.

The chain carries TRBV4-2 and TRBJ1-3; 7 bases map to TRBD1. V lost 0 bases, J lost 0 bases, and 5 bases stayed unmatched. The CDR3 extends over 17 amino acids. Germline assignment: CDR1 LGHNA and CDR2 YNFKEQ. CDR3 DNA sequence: TGTGCCAGCAGCCAAGAGGGGAGGGGGCTCTCTGGAAACACCATATATTTT. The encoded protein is CASSQEGRGLSGNTIYF.

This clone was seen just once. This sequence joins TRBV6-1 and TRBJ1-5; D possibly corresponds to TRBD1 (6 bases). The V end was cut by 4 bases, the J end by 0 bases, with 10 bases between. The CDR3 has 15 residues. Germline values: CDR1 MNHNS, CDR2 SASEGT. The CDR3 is CASSADRASNQPQHF. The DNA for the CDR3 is TGTGCCAGCAGTGCGGACAGAGCTAGCAATCAGCCCCAGCATTTT.

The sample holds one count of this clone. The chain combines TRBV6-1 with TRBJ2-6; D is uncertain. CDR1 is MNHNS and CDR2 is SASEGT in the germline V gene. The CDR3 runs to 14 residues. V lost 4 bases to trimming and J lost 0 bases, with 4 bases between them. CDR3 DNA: TGTGCCAGCAGTGGGCGCTCTGGGGCCAACGTCCTGACTTTC. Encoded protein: CASSGRSGANVLTF.

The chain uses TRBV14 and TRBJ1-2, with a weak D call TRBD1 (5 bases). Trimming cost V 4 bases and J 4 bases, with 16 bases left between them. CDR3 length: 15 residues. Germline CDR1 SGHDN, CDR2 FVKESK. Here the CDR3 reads CASSPNPAGPYGYTF. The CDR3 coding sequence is TGTGCCAGCAGCCCAAATCCGGCAGGGCCCTATGGCTACACCTTC.

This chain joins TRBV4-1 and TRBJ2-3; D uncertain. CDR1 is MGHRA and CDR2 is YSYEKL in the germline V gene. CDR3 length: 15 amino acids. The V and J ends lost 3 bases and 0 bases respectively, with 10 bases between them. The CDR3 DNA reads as TGCGCCAGCAGCCATCGGAGCGCTAGCACAGATACGCAGTATTTT. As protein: CASSHRSASTDTQYF.

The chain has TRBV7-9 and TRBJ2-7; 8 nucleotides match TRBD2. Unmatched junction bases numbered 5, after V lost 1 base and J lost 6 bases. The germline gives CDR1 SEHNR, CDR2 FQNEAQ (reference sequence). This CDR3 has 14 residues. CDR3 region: CASSLGREEVEQYF. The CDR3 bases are TGTGCCAGCAGCTTAGGGCGGGAGGAGGTCGAGCAGTACTTC.